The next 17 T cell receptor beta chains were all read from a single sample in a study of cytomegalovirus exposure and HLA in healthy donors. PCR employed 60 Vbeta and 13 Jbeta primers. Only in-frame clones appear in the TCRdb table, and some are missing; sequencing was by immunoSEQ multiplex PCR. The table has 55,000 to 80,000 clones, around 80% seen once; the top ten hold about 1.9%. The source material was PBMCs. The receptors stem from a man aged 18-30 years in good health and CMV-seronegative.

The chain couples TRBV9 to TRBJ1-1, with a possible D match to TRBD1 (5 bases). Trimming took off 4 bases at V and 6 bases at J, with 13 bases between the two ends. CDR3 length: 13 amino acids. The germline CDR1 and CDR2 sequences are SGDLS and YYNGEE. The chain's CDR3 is CASSLSQGAEAFF. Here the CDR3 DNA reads TGTGCCAGCAGCCTTAGCCAGGGCGCTGAAGCTTTCTTT.

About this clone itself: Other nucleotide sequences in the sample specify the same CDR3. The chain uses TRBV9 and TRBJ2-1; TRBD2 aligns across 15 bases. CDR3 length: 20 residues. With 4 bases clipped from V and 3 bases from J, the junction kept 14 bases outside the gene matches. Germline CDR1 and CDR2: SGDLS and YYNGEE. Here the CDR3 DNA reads TGTGCCAGCAGCCCGCGAGCCGGACTAGCGGGAGGGCCCCTCTACAATGAGCAGTTCTTC. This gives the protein CASSPRAGLAGGPLYNEQFF.

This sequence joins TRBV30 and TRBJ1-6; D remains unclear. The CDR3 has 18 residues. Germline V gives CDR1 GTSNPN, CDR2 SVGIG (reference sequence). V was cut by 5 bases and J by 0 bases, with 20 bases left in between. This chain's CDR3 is CAWRPRPDLISYNSPLHF. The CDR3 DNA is TGTGCCTGGCGCCCCCGGCCGGACTTAATCTCCTATAATTCACCCCTCCACTTT.

Here the CDR3 reads CASSSGELDNSPLHF. CDR3 bases: TGTGCCAGCAGTTCCGGAGAGCTTGACAATTCACCCCTCCACTTT. The chain employs TRBV28 and TRBJ1-6; D uncertain. V shed 4 bases and J shed 7 bases, with 14 bases lying between them. This CDR3 has 15 amino acids. The germline V gene encodes CDR1 MDHEN and CDR2 SYDVKM.

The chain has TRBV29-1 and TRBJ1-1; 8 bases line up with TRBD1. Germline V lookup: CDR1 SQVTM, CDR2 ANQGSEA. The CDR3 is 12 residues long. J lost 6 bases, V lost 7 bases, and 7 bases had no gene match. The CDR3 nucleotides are TGCAGCGGGCGGACAGGGAGCCCTGAAGCTTTCTTT. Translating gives CSGRTGSPEAFF.

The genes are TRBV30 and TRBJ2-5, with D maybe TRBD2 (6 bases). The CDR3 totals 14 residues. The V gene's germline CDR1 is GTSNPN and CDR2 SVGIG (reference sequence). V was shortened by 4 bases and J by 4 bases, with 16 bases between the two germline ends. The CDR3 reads CAWKSGRGAETQYF. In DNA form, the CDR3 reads TGTGCCTGGAAGTCGGGGCGGGGAGCAGAGACCCAGTACTTC. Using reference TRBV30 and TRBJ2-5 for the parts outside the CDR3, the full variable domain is SQTIHQWPATLVQPVGSPLSLECTVEGTSNPNLYWYRQAAGRGLQLLFYSVGIGQISSEVPQNLSASRPQDRQFILSSKKLLLSDSGFYLCAWKSGRGAETQYFGPGTRLLVL.

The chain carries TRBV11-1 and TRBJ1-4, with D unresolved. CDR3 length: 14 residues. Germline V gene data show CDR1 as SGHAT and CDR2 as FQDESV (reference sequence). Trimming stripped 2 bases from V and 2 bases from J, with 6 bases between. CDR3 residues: CASSLSRTNEKLFF. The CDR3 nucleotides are TGTGCCAGCAGCTTATCGAGGACTAATGAAAAACTGTTTTTT. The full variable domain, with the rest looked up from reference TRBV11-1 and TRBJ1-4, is EAEVAQSPRYKITEKSQAVAFWCDPISGHATLYWYRQILGQGPELLVQFQDESVVDDSQLPKDRFSAERLKGVDSTLKIQPAELGDSAMYLCASSLSRTNEKLFFGSGTQLSVL.

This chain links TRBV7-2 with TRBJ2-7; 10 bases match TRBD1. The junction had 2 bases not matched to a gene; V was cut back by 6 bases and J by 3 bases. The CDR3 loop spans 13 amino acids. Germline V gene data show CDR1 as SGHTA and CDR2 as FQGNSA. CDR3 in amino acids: CASRGQGNYEQYF. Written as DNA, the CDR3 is TGTGCCAGCAGGGGACAGGGGAACTACGAGCAGTACTTC.

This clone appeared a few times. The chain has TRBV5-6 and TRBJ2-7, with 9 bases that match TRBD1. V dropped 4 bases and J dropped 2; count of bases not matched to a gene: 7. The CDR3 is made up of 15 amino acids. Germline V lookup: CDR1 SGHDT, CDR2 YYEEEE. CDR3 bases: TGTGCCAGCAGCCACACAGGGGGCCCAACCTACGAGCAGTACTTC. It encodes CASSHTGGPTYEQYF.

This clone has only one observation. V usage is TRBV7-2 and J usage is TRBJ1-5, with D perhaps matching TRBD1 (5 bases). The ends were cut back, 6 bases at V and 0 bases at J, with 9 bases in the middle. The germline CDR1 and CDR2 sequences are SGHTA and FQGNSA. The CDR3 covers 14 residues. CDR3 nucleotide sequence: TGTGCCAGCAGTTTTGACAGTAGCAATCAGCCCCAGCATTTT. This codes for CASSFDSSNQPQHF.

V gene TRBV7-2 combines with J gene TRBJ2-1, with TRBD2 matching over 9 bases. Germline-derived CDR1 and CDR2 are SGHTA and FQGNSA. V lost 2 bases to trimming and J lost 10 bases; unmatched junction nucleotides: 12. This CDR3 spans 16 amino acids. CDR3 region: CASSLMAGGLFLEQFF. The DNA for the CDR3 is TGTGCCAGCAGCTTAATGGCGGGGGGGCTTTTTTTGGAGCAGTTCTTC. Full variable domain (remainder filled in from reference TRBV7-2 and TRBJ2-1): GAGVSQSPSNKVTEKGKDVELRCDPISGHTALYWYRQSLGQGLEFLIYFQGNSAPDKSGLPSDRFSAERTGGSVSTLTIQRTQQEDSAVYLCASSLMAGGLFLEQFFGPGTRLTVL.

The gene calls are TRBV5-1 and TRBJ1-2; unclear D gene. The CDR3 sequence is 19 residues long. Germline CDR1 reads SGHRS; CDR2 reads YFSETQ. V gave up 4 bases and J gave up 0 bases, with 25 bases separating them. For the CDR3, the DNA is TGCGCCAGCAGCCCTTCGGGGATCCCACGGGAGCCAACTAACTATGGCTACACCTTC. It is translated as CASSPSGIPREPTNYGYTF.

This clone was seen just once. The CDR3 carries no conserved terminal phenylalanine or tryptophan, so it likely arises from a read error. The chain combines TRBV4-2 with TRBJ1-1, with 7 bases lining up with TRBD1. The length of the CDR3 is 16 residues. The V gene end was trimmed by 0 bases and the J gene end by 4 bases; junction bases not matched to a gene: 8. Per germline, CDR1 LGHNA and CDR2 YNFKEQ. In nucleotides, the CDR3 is TGTGCCAGCAGCCAAGATCCTTGGCAGGGGGGCACTGAAGCTTTCTTG. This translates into CASSQDPWQGGTEAFL.

The CDR3 region is CASSQDFRAGIEQYF. CDR3 bases: TGTGCCAGCAGCCAAGATTTCAGGGCGGGAATCGAGCAGTACTTC. The chain uses TRBV4-2 and TRBJ2-7; D may be TRBD2 (6 bases). This CDR3 region has 15 residues. CDR1 and CDR2 from the germline V gene are LGHNA and YNFKEQ. V lost 0 bases and J 6 bases, leaving 15 bases between the germline ends.

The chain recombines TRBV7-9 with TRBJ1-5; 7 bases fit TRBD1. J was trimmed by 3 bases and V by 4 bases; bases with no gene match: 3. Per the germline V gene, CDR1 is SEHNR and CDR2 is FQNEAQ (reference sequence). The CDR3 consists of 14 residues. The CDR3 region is CASSSRGNNQPQHF. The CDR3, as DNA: TGTGCCAGCAGCTCCAGGGGGAACAATCAGCCCCAGCATTTT.

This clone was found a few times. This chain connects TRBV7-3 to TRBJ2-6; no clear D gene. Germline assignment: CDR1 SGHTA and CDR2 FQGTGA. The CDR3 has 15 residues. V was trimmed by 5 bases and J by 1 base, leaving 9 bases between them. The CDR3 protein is CASSQHLSGANVLTF. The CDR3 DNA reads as TGTGCCAGCAGCCAACATCTTTCTGGGGCCAACGTCCTGACTTTC.

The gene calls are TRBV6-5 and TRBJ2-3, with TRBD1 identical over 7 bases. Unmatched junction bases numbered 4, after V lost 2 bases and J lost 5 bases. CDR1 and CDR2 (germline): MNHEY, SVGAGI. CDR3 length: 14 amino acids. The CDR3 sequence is CASSYEGARDTQYF. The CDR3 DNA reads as TGTGCCAGCAGTTACGAGGGGGCGAGAGATACGCAGTATTTT.